The present TCR beta chain was sequenced within a study of Tregs in tolerant kidney transplant recipients (dated by TCRdb to between 2018 and 2020). At the level of the whole study: TCRbeta sequencing was used in the study to identify donor-specific regulatory T cells before combined kidney and bone marrow transplantation, and the identified cells were then tracked after transplant.

The transplants used related donors along with nonmyeloablative bone marrow transplantation, and in the human trials mixed chimerism was transient. Unstimulated Tregs (CD4+CD25+CD127-), CD4+ non-Tregs (CD4+CD25-), CD4 and CD8 cells were FACS-sorted from thawed PBMCs. Patients were 4 combined kidney and bone marrow transplant recipients from the ITN036ST trial, and only these trial subjects had samples available. Healthy control blood was processed by Ficoll density gradient to PBMCs and cryopreserved; patient PBMCs were collected before and after transplant. This clone was seen more than once but under ten times. What antigen it recognizes has not been identified. No base-level quality is on record; no much larger clone is a single base apart. For TCRbeta CDR3 sequencing, genomic DNA was extracted from sorted cells using the QIAGEN DNeasy Blood and Tissue Kit. Through immunoSEQ, high-throughput TCRbeta CDR3 sequencing was done commercially, including PCR amplification with internal controls and bias correction. The source study handled its data this way. Unique productive TCRbeta sequences were defined by CDR3 nucleotide sequence where primers matched, and otherwise by CDR3 amino acid sequence together with Vbeta and Jbeta genes. As a correction for sorting error, sequences shared between sorted populations at a frequency ratio of 2:1 or less were discarded, and the remaining shared sequences were assigned to the higher population. Sequences were defined as donor-reactive when expanded at least 5-fold in CFSE-low cells versus unstimulated cells and present at a frequency of at least 0.01% in CFSE-low cells. Repertoire divergence was quantified by Jensen-Shannon divergence calculated from the top 100 TCRbeta sequences ranked by frequency. When a sample had multiple sequencing runs, each run was corrected for sorting error separately and the runs were then pooled. In its TCRdb copy, this immuneACCESS table keeps in-frame sequences only and misses some clones. Where compared with another copy, unresolved V genes explain less than half of these, and the others have no known cause. Clone size and V and J calls were adopted from that table, with D and trimming inferred from the DNA. A total of about 52,000 clones appear in this sample, approximately 90% of them only once. Of the sample, 12% to 15% falls within the top ten clones.

V is cut by 4 bases and J by 3 bases, and the space between the germline ends is 10 bases. Its CDR3 holds 14 amino acids, cysteine through phenylalanine. This entry keeps only the CDR3 DNA: 42 bases, framed from base 1. Looking up the germline V gene (reference sequence) yields CDR1 SEHNR and CDR2 FQNEAQ. The full study reports these points: Because the PCR primers were changed over time for some patients, nucleotide-level comparison could not be performed across the samples from those patients. Expanding Tregs with activated donor B cells appeared to identify the most biologically relevant and donor-specific TCRbeta repertoire. Because the study included only a small number of patients, the results must be confirmed in larger populations and under other immunosuppression protocols. Biological reproducibility was not directly assessed, although technical replication error appeared to be minimal. Donor-specific Treg expansion exceeded global Treg expansion in tolerant patients, suggesting antigen-driven rather than nonspecific expansion.

The chain employs TRBV7-9 and TRBJ2-1; the D segment could be TRBD2, given 6 matching bases. The sample here was CD8+ T cells from blood (PBMCs), taken 24 months after the transplant. This TCR was sampled from a human patient who received a combined kidney and bone marrow transplant. After a transplant, not all T cells may be the patient's own; some may come from the graft donor. The nucleotide sequence is given as TGTGCCAGCAGCTCGCCGGGACTCTACAATGAGCAGTTCTTC. The resulting protein is CASSSPGLYNEQFF.